This TCR beta chain was recorded in a study of T cell repertoires in cytomegalovirus infection. This clonotype came up many times. TCRdb called the reads again in MiXCR, with one record for every CDR3 protein. The repertoire includes about 260,000 distinct CDR3 sequences, around 13% of them detected once, and 8.8% sits in the top ten. The ends lost 1 base at V and 1 base at J; junction bases unmatched: 10. From germline, CDR1 is SGHTA and CDR2 FQGNSA. CDR3 length: 18 amino acids. The source material was PBMCs. This sequence originates from a human donor in good health (CMV status not recorded). Some clones in this sample may be carry-over from other donors' samples. The chain combines TRBV7-2 with TRBJ2-7, with 10 bases that match TRBD2. CDR3 residues: CASSLGLRIAGGSYEQYF. The CDR3 DNA follows: TGTGCCAGCAGCTTAGGTCTTCGTATAGCGGGAGGTTCCTACGAGCAGTACTTC.